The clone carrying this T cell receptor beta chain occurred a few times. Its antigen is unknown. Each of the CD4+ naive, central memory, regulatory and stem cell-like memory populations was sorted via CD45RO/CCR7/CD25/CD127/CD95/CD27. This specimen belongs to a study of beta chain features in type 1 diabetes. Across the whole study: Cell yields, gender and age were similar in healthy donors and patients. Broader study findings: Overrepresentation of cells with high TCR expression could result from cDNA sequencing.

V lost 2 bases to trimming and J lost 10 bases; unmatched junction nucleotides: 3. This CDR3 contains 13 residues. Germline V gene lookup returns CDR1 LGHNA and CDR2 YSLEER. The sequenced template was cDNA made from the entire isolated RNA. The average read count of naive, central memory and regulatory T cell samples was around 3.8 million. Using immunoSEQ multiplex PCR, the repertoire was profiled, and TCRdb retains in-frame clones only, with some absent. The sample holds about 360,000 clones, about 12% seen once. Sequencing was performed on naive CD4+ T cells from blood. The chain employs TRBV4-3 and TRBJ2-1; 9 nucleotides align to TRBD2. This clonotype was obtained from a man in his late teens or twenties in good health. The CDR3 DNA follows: TGCGCCAGCAGCCAACAGGGACTAGCCGAGCAGTTCTTC. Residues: CASSQQGLAEQFF.